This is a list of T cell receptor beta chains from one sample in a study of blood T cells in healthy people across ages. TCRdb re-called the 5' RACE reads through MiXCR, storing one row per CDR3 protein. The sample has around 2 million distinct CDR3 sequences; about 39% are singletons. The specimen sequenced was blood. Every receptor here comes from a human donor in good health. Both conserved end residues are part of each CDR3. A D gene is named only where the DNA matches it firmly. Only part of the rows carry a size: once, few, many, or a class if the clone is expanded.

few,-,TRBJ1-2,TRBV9,CASTKRTANYGYTF,TGTGCCAGCACCAAGAGGACGGCGAACTATGGCTACACCTTC
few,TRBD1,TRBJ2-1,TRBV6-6,CATLVDRDGSEQFF,TGTGCCACCTTAGTAGACAGGGATGGGAGTGAGCAGTTCTTC
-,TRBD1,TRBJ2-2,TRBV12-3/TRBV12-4,CASSPEPGQGYTGELFF,TGTGCCAGCAGTCCAGAGCCGGGACAGGGATACACCGGGGAGCTGTTTTTT
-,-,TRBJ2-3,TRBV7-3,CASSRPGEGDPQSDTQYF,TGTGCCAGCAGCCGACCGGGGGAAGGGGACCCCCAGAGCGATACGCAGTATTTT
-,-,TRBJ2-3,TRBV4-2,CASSQVGGIRGISDTQYF,TGTGCCAGCAGCCAAGTAGGTGGTATCAGGGGAATTTCAGATACGCAGTATTTT
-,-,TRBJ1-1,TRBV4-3,CASSQGYRPNTEAFF,TGCGCCAGCAGCCAAGGGTACAGGCCGAACACTGAAGCTTTCTTT
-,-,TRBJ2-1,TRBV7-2,CASSLAQGSHEQFF,TGTGCCAGCAGCTTAGCCCAGGGTTCTCATGAGCAGTTCTTC
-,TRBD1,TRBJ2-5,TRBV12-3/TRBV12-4,CASIGQGAFETQYF,TGTGCCAGCATAGGGCAGGGGGCGTTTGAGACCCAGTACTTC
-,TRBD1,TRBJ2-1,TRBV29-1,CSVGGRDSGIYNEQFF,TGCAGCGTTGGCGGCCGGGACAGCGGTATTTACAATGAGCAGTTCTTC
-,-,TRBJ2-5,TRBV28,CASSLYWAGQKETQYF,TGTGCCAGCAGTTTATATTGGGCCGGGCAAAAAGAGACCCAGTACTTC
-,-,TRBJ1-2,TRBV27,CASSLSGAATHQGYGYTF,TGTGCCAGCAGTTTATCGGGGGCAGCCACCCATCAGGGGTATGGCTACACCTTC
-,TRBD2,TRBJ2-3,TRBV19,CASSTGLAANTDTQYF,TGTGCCAGTAGTACCGGACTAGCGGCAAACACAGATACGCAGTATTTT
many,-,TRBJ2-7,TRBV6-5,CASSKGVEQYF,TGTGCCAGCAGTAAGGGGGTCGAGCAGTACTTC
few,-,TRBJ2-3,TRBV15,CATSYEDLFSTDTQYF,TGTGCCACCAGCTATGAGGACCTCTTTAGCACAGATACGCAGTATTTT
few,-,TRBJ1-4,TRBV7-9,CASSLGQTEPFF,TGTGCCAGCAGCTTAGGGCAGACAGAACCGTTTTTT
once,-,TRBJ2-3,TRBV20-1,CSGASLLDTQYF,TGCAGTGGCGCGTCCTTGTTAGATACGCAGTATTTT
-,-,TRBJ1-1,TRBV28,CASSSGPDVVAFF,TGTGCCAGCAGTTCGGGCCCGGACGTCGTAGCTTTCTTT
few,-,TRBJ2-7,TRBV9,CASSASPFPYEQYF,TGTGCCAGCAGCGCGTCCCCGTTTCCCTACGAGCAGTACTTC
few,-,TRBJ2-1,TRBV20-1,CSALLLAGLDEQFF,TGCAGTGCTCTTCTACTAGCAGGGTTGGATGAGCAGTTCTTC
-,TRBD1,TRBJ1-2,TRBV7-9,CASSLGQGNDYGYTF,TGTGCCAGCAGCTTAGGACAGGGGAACGACTATGGCTACACCTTC
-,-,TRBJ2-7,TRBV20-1,CSARTSLYEQYF,TGCAGTGCTAGAACCAGCCTCTACGAGCAGTACTTC
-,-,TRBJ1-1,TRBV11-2,CASSPWGGRSNTEAFF,TGTGCCAGCAGCCCCTGGGGGGGGCGATCGAACACTGAAGCTTTCTTT
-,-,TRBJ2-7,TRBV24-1,CATSGSGHEQYF,TGTGCCACCAGTGGTTCGGGCCACGAGCAGTACTTC
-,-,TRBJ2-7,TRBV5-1,CASSLGVSYKQYF,TGCGCCAGCAGCTTAGGCGTCTCCTACAAGCAGTACTTC
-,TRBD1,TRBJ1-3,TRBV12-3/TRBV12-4,CASRWGQVGNTIYF,TGTGCCAGCAGGTGGGGACAGGTTGGAAACACCATATATTTT
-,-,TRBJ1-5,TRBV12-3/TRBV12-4,CAGSFESNQPQHF,TGTGCCGGCAGTTTTGAAAGCAATCAGCCCCAGCATTTT
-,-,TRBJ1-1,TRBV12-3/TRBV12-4,CASNFDMGRPEAFF,TGTGCCAGCAATTTTGATATGGGTCGGCCTGAAGCTTTCTTT
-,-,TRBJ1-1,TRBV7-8,CASSLAGVRGTNTEAFF,TGTGCCAGCAGCTTAGCTGGGGTCAGGGGAACCAACACTGAAGCTTTCTTT
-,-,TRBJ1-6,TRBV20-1,CSARVGVSSYNSPLHF,TGCAGTGCTAGAGTGGGCGTCAGCTCCTATAATTCACCCCTCCACTTT
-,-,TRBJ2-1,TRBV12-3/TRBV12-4,CVSSFGARPFF,TGTGTCAGCAGTTTCGGGGCACGACCGTTCTTC
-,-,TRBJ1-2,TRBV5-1,CASSSTSGDYGYTF,TGCGCCAGCAGCTCCACTTCTGGGGACTATGGCTACACCTTC
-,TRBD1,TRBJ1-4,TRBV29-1,CGVEDGTGKAEKLFF,TGCGGCGTTGAAGACGGGACAGGGAAGGCTGAAAAACTGTTTTTT
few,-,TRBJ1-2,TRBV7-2,CASSLLLQGSGGYTF,TGTGCCAGCAGCTTACTCCTTCAGGGAAGCGGAGGCTACACCTTC
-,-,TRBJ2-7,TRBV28,CASIGPGRTYGQYF,TGTGCCAGCATCGGACCGGGGCGAACCTACGGGCAGTACTTC
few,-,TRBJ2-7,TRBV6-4,CASMYEQYF,TGTGCCAGCATGTACGAGCAGTACTTC
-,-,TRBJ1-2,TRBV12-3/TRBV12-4,CASSFGRQSAGYGYTF,TGTGCCAGCAGTTTCGGGCGACAGTCAGCCGGCTATGGCTACACCTTC
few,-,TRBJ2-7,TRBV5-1,CASSLAGPGPVVEQYF,TGCGCCAGCAGCTTGGCCGGTCCAGGCCCCGTTGTGGAGCAGTACTTC
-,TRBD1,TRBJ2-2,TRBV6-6,CASSLNQGAGELFF,TGTGCCAGCAGTCTAAACCAGGGGGCCGGGGAGCTGTTTTTT
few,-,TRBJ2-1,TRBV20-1,CSAAARRPNEQFF,TGCAGTGCCGCGGCCAGGCGGCCGAATGAGCAGTTCTTC
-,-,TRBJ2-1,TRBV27,CASSRDMSSYNEQFF,TGTGCCAGCAGTCGGGACATGAGCTCCTACAATGAGCAGTTCTTC
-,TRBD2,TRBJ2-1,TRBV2,CAITGTSGGPTSNEQFF,TGTGCCATCACCGGGACTAGCGGGGGTCCTACCTCCAATGAGCAGTTCTTC
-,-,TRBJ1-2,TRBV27,CASSSRPGPYGYTF,TGTGCCAGCAGTTCTAGACCGGGACCCTATGGCTACACCTTC
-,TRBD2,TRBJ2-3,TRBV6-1,CASGGVFTDTQYF,TGTGCCAGCGGGGGGGTTTTCACAGATACGCAGTATTTT
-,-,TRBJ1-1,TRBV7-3,CASSLLIDTEAFF,TGTGCCAGCAGCCTATTAATTGACACTGAAGCTTTCTTT
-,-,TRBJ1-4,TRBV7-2,CASSYYLGTNEKLFF,TGTGCCAGCAGCTACTATTTAGGAACTAATGAAAAACTGTTTTTT
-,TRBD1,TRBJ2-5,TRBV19,CASSSPGQGQREQYF,TGTGCCAGTAGTTCACCGGGACAGGGGCAGCGGGAGCAGTACTTC
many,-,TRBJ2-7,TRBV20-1,CSARDLGSNSYEQYF,TGCAGTGCTAGAGATCTGGGCAGCAACTCCTACGAGCAGTACTTC
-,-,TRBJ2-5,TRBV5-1,CASTPIAGQETQYF,TGCGCCAGCACCCCCATTGCGGGCCAGGAGACCCAGTACTTC
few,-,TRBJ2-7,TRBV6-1,CASRHSGSPEQYF,TGTGCCAGCAGACATTCAGGCAGCCCCGAGCAGTACTTC
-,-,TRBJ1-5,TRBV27,CASSLYGGVGGNNQPQHF,TGTGCCAGCAGTTTATATGGGGGTGTCGGGGGAAATAATCAGCCCCAGCATTTT
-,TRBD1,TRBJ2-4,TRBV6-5,CASSYVGTGRGDIQYF,TGTGCCAGCAGTTACGTCGGGACAGGGAGGGGGGACATTCAGTACTTC
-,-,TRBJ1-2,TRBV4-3,CASSQAWGYGYTF,TGCGCCAGCAGCCAAGCATGGGGGTATGGCTACACCTTC
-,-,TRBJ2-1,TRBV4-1,CASSQGVGSKGSYNEQFF,TGCGCCAGCAGCCAAGGGGTGGGGTCCAAGGGCTCCTACAATGAGCAGTTCTTC
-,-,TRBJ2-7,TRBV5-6,CTSNQAPGYEQYF,TGTACCAGCAATCAAGCACCGGGCTACGAGCAGTACTTC
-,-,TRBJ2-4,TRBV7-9,CASSSWGVWSIQYF,TGTGCCAGCAGTTCTTGGGGAGTATGGAGCATTCAGTACTTC